This T cell receptor (beta chain) is drawn from a study of OX40 agonist ivuxolimab in advanced cancers. Study-level points and caveats: Antigen specificity was not determined for the expanded peripheral T cells.

This CDR3 is 15 amino acids long. After removal of 3 bases from V and 7 bases from J, the junction contained 7 bases not matched to a gene. Germline V gene data show CDR1 as SGHTA and CDR2 as FQGNSA. This clone was seen only once. The antigen is undetermined. Repertoires were generated with immunoSEQ multiplex PCR, while TCRdb's copy carries only in-frame clones and drops some. The sample has tens of thousands of clones; more than 80% are singletons. The rearrangement joins TRBV7-2 to TRBJ1-2, with 11 bases identical to TRBD1. The sequenced sample was CD4+ or CD8+ T cells sorted from blood, obtained in a trial of the OX40 agonist ivuxolimab. The TCR sequence derives from an adult with an advanced solid tumor such as melanoma, head and neck, liver or kidney cancer. CDR3 region: CASSFSGTGGSGYTF. The CDR3 DNA reads TGTGCCAGCAGCTTCTCCGGGACAGGGGGATCTGGCTACACCTTC. The variable domain in full, completed from reference TRBV7-2 and TRBJ1-2, reads GAGVSQSPSNKVTEKGKDVELRCDPISGHTALYWYRQSLGQGLEFLIYFQGNSAPDKSGLPSDRFSAERTGGSVSTLTIQRTQQEDSAVYLCASSFSGTGGSGYTFGSGTRLTVV.